Each of the 2 T cell receptor beta chains below was sequenced from the same sample in a study of CD4 T cells in relation to SARS-CoV-2 and coronaviruses. Generated by immunoSEQ multiplex PCR, the TCRdb table keeps only in-frame clones and is missing some. Here the sample spans approximately 36,000 clones, just under 85% being singletons. Their antigens remain unidentified. The specimen was naive CD4+ T cells from PBMCs, cultured in vitro. Subset specified: naive CD4+ T cells isolated by negative enrichment. These TCRs come from an adult with COVID-19.

The rearrangement joins TRBV21-1 to TRBJ2-3; the tabulated D call, TRBD2, remains unverified against the DNA. TRBV21-1 is recorded as a pseudogene. The CDR3 is 16 amino acids. In nucleotides, the CDR3 is TGTGCCAGCACCGCGGGGGTAGCGGCCCTCACCTATACGCAGTATTTT. This codes for CASTAGVAALTYTQYF.

The chain has TRBV18 and TRBJ1-1; TRBD1 is a possible D gene (5 bases). The germline V gene encodes CDR1 KGHSH and CDR2 LQKENI. Trimming pared 2 bases from V and 5 bases from J, leaving 15 bases between. The CDR3 sequence is 15 residues long. This CDR3 is CASSPTDSGRTEAFF. The CDR3 DNA is TGTGCCAGCTCACCAACGGACTCAGGGCGGACTGAAGCTTTCTTT.